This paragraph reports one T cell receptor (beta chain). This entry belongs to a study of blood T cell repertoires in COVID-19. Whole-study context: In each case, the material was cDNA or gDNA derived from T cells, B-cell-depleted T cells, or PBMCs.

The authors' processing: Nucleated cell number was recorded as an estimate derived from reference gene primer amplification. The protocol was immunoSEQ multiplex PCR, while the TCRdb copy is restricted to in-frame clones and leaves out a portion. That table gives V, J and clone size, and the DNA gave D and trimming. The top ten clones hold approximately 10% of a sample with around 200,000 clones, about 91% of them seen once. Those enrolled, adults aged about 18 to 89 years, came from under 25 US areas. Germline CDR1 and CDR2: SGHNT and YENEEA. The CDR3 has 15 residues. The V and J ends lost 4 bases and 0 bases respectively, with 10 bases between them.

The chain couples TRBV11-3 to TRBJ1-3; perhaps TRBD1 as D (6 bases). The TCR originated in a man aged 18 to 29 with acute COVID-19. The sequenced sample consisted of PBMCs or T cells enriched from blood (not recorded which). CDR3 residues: CASSYRDPSGNTIYF. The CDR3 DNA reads TGTGCCAGCAGCTACAGGGATCCCTCTGGAAACACCATATATTTT.